This T cell receptor (beta chain) was obtained from a study of cytomegalovirus exposure and HLA in healthy donors. Study in general: A prior study identified 100 million to 130 million unique TCR beta sequences from about 180 million T cells.

Study-level results: A later analysis showed that HLA-associated TCR beta chains had undergone more clonal expansion than equally common others.

A remark on this clone: What it binds is unknown.

CDR3 length: 13 residues. Deletions cut 3 bases from V and 6 bases from J, with 10 bases between. Germline CDR1 is LNHDA and CDR2 is SQIVND (reference sequence). Use of 60 Vbeta and 13 Jbeta primers characterized the PCR. Libraries were prepared by immunoSEQ multiplex PCR; TCRdb keeps only in-frame clonotypes and omits some of them. The repertoire holds around 130,000 clones, with roughly 80% as singletons. Each of the donors was a healthy bone marrow donor. The donors, nominally healthy at sampling, likely had unrecorded immune exposures. What was sequenced was PBMCs. This rearrangement joins TRBV19 to TRBJ2-3; D gene ambiguous. The sequence was collected from a boy between 10 and 17 years old in good health and CMV-seronegative. The CDR3 sequence is CASSIRARDTQYF. CDR3 DNA sequence: TGTGCCAGTAGTATCCGCGCGCGGGATACGCAGTATTTT. Together with reference TRBV19 and TRBJ2-3, the CDR3 gives the full variable domain: DGGITQSPKYLFRKEGQNVTLSCEQNLNHDAMYWYRQDPGQGLRLIYYSQIVNDFQKGDIAEGYSVSREKKESFPLTVTSAQKNPTAFYLCASSIRARDTQYFGPGTRLTVL.